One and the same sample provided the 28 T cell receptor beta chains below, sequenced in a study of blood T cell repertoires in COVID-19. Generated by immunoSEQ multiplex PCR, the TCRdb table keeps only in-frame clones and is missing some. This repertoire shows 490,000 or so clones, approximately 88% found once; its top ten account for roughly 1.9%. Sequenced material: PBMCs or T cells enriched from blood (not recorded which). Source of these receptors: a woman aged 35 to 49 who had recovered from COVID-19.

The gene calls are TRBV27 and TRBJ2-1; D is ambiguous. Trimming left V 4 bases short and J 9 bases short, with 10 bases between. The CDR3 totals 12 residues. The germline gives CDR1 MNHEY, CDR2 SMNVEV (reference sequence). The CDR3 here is CASSSLVGEQFF. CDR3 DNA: TGTGCCAGCAGTTCCTTGGTCGGTGAGCAGTTCTTC.

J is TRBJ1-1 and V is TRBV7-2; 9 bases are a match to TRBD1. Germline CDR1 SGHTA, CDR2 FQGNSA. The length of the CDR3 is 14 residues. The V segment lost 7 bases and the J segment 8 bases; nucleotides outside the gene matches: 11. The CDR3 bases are TGTGCCAGCAACCAACAGGGGGCGCGGGGCGAAGCTTTCTTT. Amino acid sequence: CASNQQGARGEAFF.

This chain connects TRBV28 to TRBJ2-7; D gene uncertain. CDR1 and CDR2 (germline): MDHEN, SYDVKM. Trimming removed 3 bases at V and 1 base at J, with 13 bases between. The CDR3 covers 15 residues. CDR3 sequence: CASSFRWPSSYEQYF. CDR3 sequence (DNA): TGTGCCAGCAGTTTTCGTTGGCCCTCATCCTACGAGCAGTACTTC. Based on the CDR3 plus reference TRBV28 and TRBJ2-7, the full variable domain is DVKVTQSSRYLVKRTGEKVFLECVQDMDHENMFWYRQDPGLGLRLIYFSYDVKMKEKGDIPEGYSVSREKKERFSLILESASTNQTSMYLCASSFRWPSSYEQYFGPGTRLTVT.

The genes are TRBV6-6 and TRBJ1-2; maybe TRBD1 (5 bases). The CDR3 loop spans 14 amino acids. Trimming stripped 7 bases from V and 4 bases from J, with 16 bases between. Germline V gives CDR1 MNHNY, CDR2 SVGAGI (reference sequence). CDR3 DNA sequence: TGTGCCAGCACCAACCTTAGGGGTGGCTATGGCTACACCTTC. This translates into CASTNLRGGYGYTF.

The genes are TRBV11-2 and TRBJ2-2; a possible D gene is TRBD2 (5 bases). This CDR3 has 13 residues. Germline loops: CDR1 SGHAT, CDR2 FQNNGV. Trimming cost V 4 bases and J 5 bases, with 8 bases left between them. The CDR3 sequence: CASSYTSTGELFF. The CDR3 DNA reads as TGTGCCAGCAGCTACACTAGTACCGGGGAGCTGTTTTTT.

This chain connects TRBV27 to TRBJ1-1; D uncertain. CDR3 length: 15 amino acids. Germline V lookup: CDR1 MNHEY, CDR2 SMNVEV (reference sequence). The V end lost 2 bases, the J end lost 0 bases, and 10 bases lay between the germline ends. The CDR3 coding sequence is TGTGCCAGCAGTTTAATAGCGGGGATGAACACTGAAGCTTTCTTT. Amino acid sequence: CASSLIAGMNTEAFF.

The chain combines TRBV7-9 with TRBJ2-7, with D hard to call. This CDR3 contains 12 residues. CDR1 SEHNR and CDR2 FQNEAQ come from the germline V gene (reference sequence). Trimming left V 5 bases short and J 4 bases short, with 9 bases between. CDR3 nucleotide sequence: TGTGCCAGCAGCCCCCGCGGATACGAGCAGTACTTC. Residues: CASSPRGYEQYF.

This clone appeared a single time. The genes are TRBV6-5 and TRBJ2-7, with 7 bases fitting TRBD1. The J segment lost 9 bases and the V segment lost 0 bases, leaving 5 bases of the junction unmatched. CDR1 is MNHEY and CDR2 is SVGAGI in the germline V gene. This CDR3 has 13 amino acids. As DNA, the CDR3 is TGTGCCAGCAGTTACTCAGGGGGCAGTGGGCAGTACTTC. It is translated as CASSYSGGSGQYF.

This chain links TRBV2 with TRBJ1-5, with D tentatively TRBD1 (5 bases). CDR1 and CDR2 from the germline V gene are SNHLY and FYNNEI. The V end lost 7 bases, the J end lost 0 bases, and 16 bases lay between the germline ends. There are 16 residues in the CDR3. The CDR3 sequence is CASNRDSIYSNQPQHF. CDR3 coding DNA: TGTGCCAGCAATCGTGACAGTATCTATAGCAATCAGCCCCAGCATTTT.

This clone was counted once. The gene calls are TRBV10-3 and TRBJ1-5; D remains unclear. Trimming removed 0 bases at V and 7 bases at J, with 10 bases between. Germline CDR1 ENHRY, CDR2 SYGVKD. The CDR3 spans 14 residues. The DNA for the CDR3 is TGTGCCATCAGTGAGTCCAGTAGCGGGCAGCCCCAGCATTTT. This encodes CAISESSSGQPQHF.

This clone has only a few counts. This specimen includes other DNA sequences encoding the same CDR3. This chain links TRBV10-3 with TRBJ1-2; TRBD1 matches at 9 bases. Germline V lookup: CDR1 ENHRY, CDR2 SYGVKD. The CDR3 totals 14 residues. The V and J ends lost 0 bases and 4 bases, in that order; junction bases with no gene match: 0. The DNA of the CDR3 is TGTGCCATCAGTGAGTCGACAGGGGGCTATGGCTACACCTTC. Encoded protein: CAISESTGGYGYTF.

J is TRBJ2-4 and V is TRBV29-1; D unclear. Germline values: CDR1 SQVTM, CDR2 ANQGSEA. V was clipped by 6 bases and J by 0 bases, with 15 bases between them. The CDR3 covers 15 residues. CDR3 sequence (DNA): TGCAGCGTGTCCGTGGGCTTCTTAGCCAAAAACATTCAGTACTTC. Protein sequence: CSVSVGFLAKNIQYF. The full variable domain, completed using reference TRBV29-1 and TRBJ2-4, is SAVISQKPSRDICQRGTSLTIQCQVDSQVTMMFWYRQQPGQSLTLIATANQGSEATYESGFVIDKFPISRPNLTFSTLTVSNMSPEDSSIYLCSVSVGFLAKNIQYFGAGTRLSVL.

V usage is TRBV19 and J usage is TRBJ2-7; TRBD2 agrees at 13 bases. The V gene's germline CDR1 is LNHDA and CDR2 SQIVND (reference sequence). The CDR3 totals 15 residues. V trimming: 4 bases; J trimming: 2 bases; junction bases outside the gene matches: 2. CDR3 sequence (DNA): TGTGCCAGTAGTACGGGGACTAGCGGGACCTACGAGCAGTACTTC. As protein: CASSTGTSGTYEQYF.

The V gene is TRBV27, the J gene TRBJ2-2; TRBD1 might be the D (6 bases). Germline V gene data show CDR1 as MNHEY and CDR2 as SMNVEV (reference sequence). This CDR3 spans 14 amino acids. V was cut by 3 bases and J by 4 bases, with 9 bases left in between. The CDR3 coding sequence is TGTGCCAGCAGTTTTCCAGGGGTCACCGGGGAGCTGTTTTTT. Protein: CASSFPGVTGELFF.

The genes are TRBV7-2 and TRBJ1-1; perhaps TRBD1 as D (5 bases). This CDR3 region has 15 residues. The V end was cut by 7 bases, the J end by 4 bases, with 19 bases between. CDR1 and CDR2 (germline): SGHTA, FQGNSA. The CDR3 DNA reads TGTGCCAGCACCTCTCCAGTGGCTAGGGGCACTGAAGCTTTCTTT. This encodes CASTSPVARGTEAFF. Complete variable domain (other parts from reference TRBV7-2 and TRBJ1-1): GAGVSQSPSNKVTEKGKDVELRCDPISGHTALYWYRQSLGQGLEFLIYFQGNSAPDKSGLPSDRFSAERTGGSVSTLTIQRTQQEDSAVYLCASTSPVARGTEAFFGQGTRLTVV.

CDR3 amino acids: CASSPVETYNEQFF. CDR3 DNA: TGTGCCAGCTCACCGGTGGAGACCTACAATGAGCAGTTCTTC. This sequence joins TRBV18 and TRBJ2-1; no definite D call. Trimming left V 3 bases short and J 2 bases short, with 8 bases between. The CDR3 length is 14 residues. Germline assignment: CDR1 KGHSH and CDR2 LQKENI.

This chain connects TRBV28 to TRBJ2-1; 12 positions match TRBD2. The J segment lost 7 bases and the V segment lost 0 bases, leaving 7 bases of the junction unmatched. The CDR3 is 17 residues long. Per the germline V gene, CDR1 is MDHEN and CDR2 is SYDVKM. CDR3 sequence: CASSLWASGRAHNEQFF. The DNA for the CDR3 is TGTGCCAGCAGTTTATGGGCTAGCGGGAGGGCCCATAATGAGCAGTTCTTC.

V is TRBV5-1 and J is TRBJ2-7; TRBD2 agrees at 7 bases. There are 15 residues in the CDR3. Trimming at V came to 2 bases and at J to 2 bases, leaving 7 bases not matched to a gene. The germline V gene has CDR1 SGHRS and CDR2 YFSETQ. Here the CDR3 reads CASSFGERGTYEQYF. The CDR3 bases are TGCGCCAGCAGCTTCGGGGAGCGGGGAACCTACGAGCAGTACTTC.

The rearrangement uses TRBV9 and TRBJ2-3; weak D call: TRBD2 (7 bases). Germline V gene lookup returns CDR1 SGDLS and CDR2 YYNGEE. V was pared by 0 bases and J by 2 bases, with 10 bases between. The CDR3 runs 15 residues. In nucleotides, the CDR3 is TGTGCCAGCAGCGTAGCGGGGGGCCACACAGATACGCAGTATTTT. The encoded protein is CASSVAGGHTDTQYF.

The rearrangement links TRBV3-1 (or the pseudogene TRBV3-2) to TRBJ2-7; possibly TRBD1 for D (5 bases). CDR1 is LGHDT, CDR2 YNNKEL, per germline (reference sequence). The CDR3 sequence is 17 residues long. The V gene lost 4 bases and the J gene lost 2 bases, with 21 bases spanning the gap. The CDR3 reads CASSPEFGARNPYEQYF. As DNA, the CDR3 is TGTGCCAGCAGCCCTGAGTTTGGGGCCCGGAACCCCTACGAGCAGTACTTC.

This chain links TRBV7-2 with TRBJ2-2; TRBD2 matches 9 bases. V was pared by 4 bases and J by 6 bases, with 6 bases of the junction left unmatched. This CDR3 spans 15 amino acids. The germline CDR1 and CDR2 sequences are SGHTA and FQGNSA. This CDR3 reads CASSWLAGQAGELFF. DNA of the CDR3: TGTGCCAGCAGCTGGCTAGCGGGACAAGCCGGGGAGCTGTTTTTT. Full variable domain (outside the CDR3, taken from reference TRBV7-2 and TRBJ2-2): GAGVSQSPSNKVTEKGKDVELRCDPISGHTALYWYRQSLGQGLEFLIYFQGNSAPDKSGLPSDRFSAERTGGSVSTLTIQRTQQEDSAVYLCASSWLAGQAGELFFGEGSRLTVL.

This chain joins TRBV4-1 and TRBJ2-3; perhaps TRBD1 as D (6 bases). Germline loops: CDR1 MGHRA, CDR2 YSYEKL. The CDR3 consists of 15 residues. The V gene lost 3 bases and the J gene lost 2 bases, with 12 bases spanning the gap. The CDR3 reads CASSHDRRFTDTQYF. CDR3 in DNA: TGCGCCAGCAGCCACGACAGGAGATTCACAGATACGCAGTATTTT.

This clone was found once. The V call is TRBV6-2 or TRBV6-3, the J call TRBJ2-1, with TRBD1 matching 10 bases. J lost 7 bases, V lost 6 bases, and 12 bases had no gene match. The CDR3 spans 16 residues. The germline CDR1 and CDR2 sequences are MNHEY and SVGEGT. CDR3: CASSAIGQGVRNEQFF. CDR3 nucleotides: TGTGCCAGCAGCGCTATCGGACAGGGGGTTAGGAATGAGCAGTTCTTC.

CDR3 sequence (DNA): TGTGCCAGCAGTTACCCTCCCGCGGGAGCAAATGAGCAGTTCTTC. Translated: CASSYPPAGANEQFF. The chain employs TRBV6-2 or TRBV6-3 and TRBJ2-1, with 7 bases matching TRBD2. The CDR3 sequence is 15 residues long. Losses at the gene ends were 2 bases for V and 7 bases for J; bases not matched to a gene: 8. Germline assignment: CDR1 MNHEY and CDR2 SVGEGT.

CDR3 residues: CASSPGTSGSYEQFF. CDR3 nucleotides: TGTGCCAGCAGCCCCGGGACTAGCGGGAGTTATGAGCAGTTCTTC. This chain joins TRBV2 and TRBJ2-1; TRBD2 matches at 14 bases. The CDR3 is 15 amino acids. The junction had 6 bases not matched to a gene; V was cut back by 6 bases and J by 8 bases. Germline CDR1 SNHLY, CDR2 FYNNEI.

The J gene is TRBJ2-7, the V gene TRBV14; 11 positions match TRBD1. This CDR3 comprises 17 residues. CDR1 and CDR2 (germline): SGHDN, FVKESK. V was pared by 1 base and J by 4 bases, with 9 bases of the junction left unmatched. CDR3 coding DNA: TGTGCCAGCAGCCAAGTGGGCGGGACAGGGGGAACTTACGAGCAGTACTTC. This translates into CASSQVGGTGGTYEQYF.

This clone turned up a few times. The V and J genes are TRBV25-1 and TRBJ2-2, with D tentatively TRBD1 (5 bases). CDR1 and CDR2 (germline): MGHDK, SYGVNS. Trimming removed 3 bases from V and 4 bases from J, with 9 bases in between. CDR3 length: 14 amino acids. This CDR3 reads CASSDPGRTGELFF. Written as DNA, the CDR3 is TGTGCCAGCAGTGACCCAGGGCGCACCGGGGAGCTGTTTTTT.

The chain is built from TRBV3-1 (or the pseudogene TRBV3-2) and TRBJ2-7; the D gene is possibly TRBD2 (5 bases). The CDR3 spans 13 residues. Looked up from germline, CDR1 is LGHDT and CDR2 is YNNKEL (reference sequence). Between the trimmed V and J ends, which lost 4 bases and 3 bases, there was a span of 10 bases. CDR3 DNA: TGTGCCAGCAGCCGAGCCCGGGGCTACGAGCAGTACTTC. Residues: CASSRARGYEQYF.